A single sample is the source of the 9 T cell receptor beta chains below, sequenced in a study of blood T cells in healthy people across ages. The use of a sample-barcoded 5' primer and a J-beta primer mix characterized a second PCR of roughly 7 to 11 cycles. TCRdb re-analysed the 5' RACE reads in MiXCR, keeping a single row per CDR3 protein. The data contain over 950,000 distinct CDR3 sequences, roughly 51% of them seen just once; the ten biggest clones take up 20% to 25%. Sequenced: blood. The receptor source for this set is a woman in her sixties or seventies in good health.

The chain uses TRBV20-1 and TRBJ1-5; D unresolved. The ends were cut back, 4 bases at V and 4 bases at J, with 11 bases in the middle. Germline CDR1 DFQATT, CDR2 SNEGSKA (reference sequence). The CDR3 spans 13 residues. CDR3 region: CSAIDSPNQPQHF. Here the CDR3 DNA reads TGCAGTGCTATTGACTCCCCTAATCAGCCCCAGCATTTT.

This clonotype was found a few times. CDR3 amino acids: CASSSGVLVHEQYF. CDR3 in DNA: TGTGCCAGCAGTTCCGGGGTACTAGTCCACGAGCAGTACTTC. The chain combines TRBV28 with TRBJ2-7; possibly TRBD2 for D (5 bases). Germline CDR1 and CDR2: MDHEN and SYDVKM. V lost 4 bases, J lost 5 bases, and 15 bases lay in between. The CDR3 has 14 amino acids. The full variable domain, in which reference TRBV28 and TRBJ2-7 provide the parts outside the CDR3, is DVKVTQSSRYLVKRTGEKVFLECVQDMDHENMFWYRQDPGLGLRLIYFSYDVKMKEKGDIPEGYSVSREKKERFSLILESASTNQTSMYLCASSSGVLVHEQYFGPGTRLTVT.

This rearrangement joins TRBV20-1 to TRBJ2-1; 8 bases are shared with TRBD1. The junction had 11 bases not matched to a gene; V was cut back by 0 bases and J by 4 bases. The CDR3 length is 17 residues. Germline assignment: CDR1 DFQATT and CDR2 SNEGSKA (reference sequence). The chain's CDR3 is CSARDGLGDRGYNEQFF. For the CDR3, the DNA is TGCAGTGCTAGAGATGGATTGGGAGACAGGGGTTACAATGAGCAGTTCTTC.

This clonotype was observed a handful of times. The CDR3 spells CSAQEARGGQYF. In DNA form, the CDR3 reads TGCAGTGCCCAAGAAGCGAGGGGCGGGCAGTACTTC. The chain combines TRBV20-1 with TRBJ2-5; D possibly uses TRBD1 or TRBD2 (5 bases each). The V gene lost 6 bases and the J gene lost 11 bases, with 19 bases spanning the gap. This CDR3 has 12 residues. Germline lookup yields CDR1 DFQATT and CDR2 SNEGSKA (reference sequence).

This chain connects TRBV7-2 to TRBJ2-7; no clear D gene. CDR3 length: 14 residues. CDR1 SGHTA and CDR2 FQGNSA come from the germline V gene. V lost 7 bases and J 3 bases, leaving 16 bases between the germline ends. CDR3 bases: TGTGCCAGCAAGATAGACCGGCTTAACTACGAGCAGTACTTC. The encoded protein is CASKIDRLNYEQYF.

J is TRBJ1-5 and V is TRBV21-1; whether TRBD1, the table's D call, matches the DNA was not checked. TRBV21-1 is a documented pseudogene. The CDR3 is 18 amino acids. CDR3 sequence reads: CASSKCPGGRDGDQPQHF. The CDR3 region has the DNA TGTGCCAGCAGCAAATGTCCAGGGGGACGGGACGGAGATCAGCCCCAGCATTTT.

The gene calls are TRBV4-1 and TRBJ2-1; 7 bases are a match to TRBD2. Germline values: CDR1 MGHRA, CDR2 YSYEKL. V was clipped by 0 bases and J by 10 bases; unmatched bases: 9. The CDR3 is 15 residues long. The CDR3, as DNA: TGCGCCAGCAGCCAAGATCGGCTAGCGGTCTACGAGCAGTTCTTC. Protein product: CASSQDRLAVYEQFF.

This clonotype was counted a few times. CDR3 nucleotides: TGCAGCGTTGTAGGCGGGGCGGCTACCTACAATGAGCAGTTCTTC. Translation: CSVVGGAATYNEQFF. This rearrangement joins TRBV29-1 to TRBJ2-1; maybe TRBD2 (6 bases). In germline, CDR1 is SQVTM, CDR2 ANQGSEA. The CDR3 totals 15 residues. Trimming pared 4 bases from V and 2 bases from J, leaving 15 bases between.

The chain has TRBV20-1 and TRBJ2-5, with 11 bases lining up with TRBD2. This CDR3 comprises 16 residues. The germline CDR1 and CDR2 sequences are DFQATT and SNEGSKA (reference sequence). Trimming removed 4 bases from V and 0 bases from J; junction bases left unmatched: 7. The CDR3 DNA follows: TGCAGTGCTACCACCCCTAGCGGGAGGAACCAAGAGACCCAGTACTTC. Translating it yields CSATTPSGRNQETQYF.